These T cell receptor beta chains were read from a single sample in a study of blood T cells in healthy people across ages. TCRdb recomputed calls from the 5' RACE reads with MiXCR, one row per CDR3 protein. The sample shows about 930,000 distinct CDR3 sequences, almost 30% of them seen only once. Separately, the same data were catalogued under a study of T cells of mothers and their children.

The sequenced material came from blood. These receptor sequences come from a woman between 40 and 50 years old in good health. Both conserved end residues are part of each CDR3. Each record gives: clone size, V gene, J gene, D gene, CDR3 protein, CDR3 DNA. D genes are given only for firm matches. Clone size appears in some rows only: once, few, many, or a class for an expanded clone.

-	TRBV12-3/TRBV12-4	TRBJ1-4	-	CASSLPARVEKLFF	TGTGCCAGCAGTTTACCCGCCAGGGTGGAAAAACTGTTTTTT
many	TRBV5-1	TRBJ2-1	TRBD2	CASSPLAGGPNEQFF	TGTGCCAGCAGTCCCCTGGCGGGGGGACCCAATGAGCAGTTCTTC
many	TRBV28	TRBJ1-2	-	CASQQGNYGYTF	TGTGCCAGCCAACAGGGAAACTATGGCTACACCTTC
many	TRBV9	TRBJ2-1	-	CASSVAWAGVIEQFF	TGTGCCAGCAGCGTAGCTTGGGCAGGGGTCATTGAGCAGTTCTTC
-	TRBV7-2	TRBJ2-3	-	CASSLDSLGKYF	TGTGCCAGCAGCCTCGACTCCTTAGGAAAGTATTTT
-	TRBV6-6	TRBJ1-2	TRBD1	CASRERQGINYGYTF	TGTGCCAGCAGGGAACGACAGGGGATTAACTATGGCTACACCTTC
many	TRBV4-3	TRBJ2-1	TRBD1	CASSSGRGRRNEQFF	TGCGCCAGCAGCTCTGGCAGGGGGCGCAGAAATGAGCAGTTCTTC
-	TRBV7-3	TRBJ2-5	TRBD1	CASSPGQGASQETQYF	TGTGCCAGCAGCCCAGGACAGGGGGCCTCCCAAGAGACCCAGTACTTC
many	TRBV10-3	TRBJ2-3	TRBD2	CAISERGAGLAGGSTDTQYF	TGTGCCATCAGCGAAAGAGGGGCAGGACTAGCGGGGGGCAGCACAGATACGCAGTATTTT
-	TRBV5-6	TRBJ2-2	-	CASSLGGGPAGELFF	TGTGCCAGCAGCTTGGGAGGGGGGCCAGCCGGGGAGCTGTTTTTT
-	TRBV12-3/TRBV12-4	TRBJ1-5	TRBD1	CASSQGQGNRPQHF	TGTGCCAGCAGCCAAGGACAGGGGAATCGGCCCCAGCATTTT
-	TRBV6-1	TRBJ2-7	TRBD2	CASCPGLVFEQYF	TGTGCCAGCTGTCCGGGACTAGTTTTCGAGCAGTACTTC
-	TRBV7-3	TRBJ2-5	TRBD2	CASSLLAGGEETQYF	TGTGCCAGCAGCTTGTTAGCGGGGGGAGAAGAGACCCAGTACTTC
-	TRBV9	TRBJ1-1	-	CASSPPGRPEAFF	TGTGCCAGCAGCCCCCCTGGGCGCCCGGAAGCTTTCTTT